These T cell receptor beta chains were read from a single sample in a study of blood T cell repertoires in COVID-19. The protocol was immunoSEQ multiplex PCR, while the TCRdb copy is restricted to in-frame clones and leaves out a portion. The repertoire holds fewer than 300,000 clones, with approximately 91% as singletons. The source material was peripheral blood. Source of these receptors: a woman aged 25 to 39 with COVID-19, enrolled during active disease. Both conserved end residues are part of each CDR3. A D gene is named only where the DNA matches it firmly. Where a row states a size, it is once, few, many or the class of an expanded clone; other rows omit it.

abundance	d_gene	v_gene	j_gene	CDR3aa	CDR3nt
-	-	TRBV15	TRBJ2-3	CATGHRDTQYF	TGTGCCACCGGGCACCGCGATACGCAGTATTTT
-	TRBD1	TRBV25-1	TRBJ1-5	CASSGGQGRDQPQHF	TGTGCCAGCAGTGGCGGACAGGGACGGGATCAGCCCCAGCATTTT
-	TRBD2	TRBV5-1	TRBJ2-7	CASSSGLASYEQYF	TGCGCCAGCAGCTCTGGACTAGCTTCCTACGAGCAGTACTTC
-	TRBD1	TRBV5-1	TRBJ1-4	CASSPRQGLTEKLFF	TGCGCCAGCAGCCCACGACAGGGTCTGACCGAAAAACTGTTTTTT
-	-	TRBV5-1	TRBJ1-1	CASSAAQGGVNTEAFF	TGCGCCAGCAGCGCGGCACAGGGTGGGGTGAACACTGAAGCTTTCTTT
-	-	TRBV6-2/TRBV6-3	TRBJ1-3	CASSYGSRNTIYF	TGTGCCAGCAGTTACGGCTCGAGAAACACCATATATTTT
-	-	TRBV6-1	TRBJ1-5	CASSEYRSQPQHF	TGTGCCAGCAGTGAATATCGGAGCCAGCCCCAGCATTTT
-	-	TRBV7-8	TRBJ1-1	CASSSLTGHSNTEAFF	TGTGCCAGCAGCTCGCTAACGGGACATTCAAACACTGAAGCTTTCTTT
few	-	TRBV5-1	TRBJ2-6	CASNTVSGANVLTF	TGCGCCAGTAATACAGTATCTGGGGCCAACGTCCTGACTTTC
-	TRBD1	TRBV6-4	TRBJ1-1	CASRRGQVGDTEAFF	TGTGCCAGCAGGAGGGGACAGGTGGGGGACACTGAAGCTTTCTTT
-	-	TRBV29-1	TRBJ1-1	CSVEGQAGIEAFF	TGCAGCGTTGAAGGGCAAGCGGGCATTGAAGCTTTCTTT
once	TRBD1	TRBV7-2	TRBJ1-1	CASRGAGTVNTEAFF	TGTGCCAGCAGGGGTGCCGGGACAGTGAACACTGAAGCTTTCTTT
-	-	TRBV24-1	TRBJ1-2	CATTGNGYTF	TGTGCCACCACAGGGAATGGCTACACCTTC
-	-	TRBV10-3	TRBJ2-3	CAITTATDTQYF	TGTGCCATCACCACAGCCACAGATACGCAGTATTTT
-	-	TRBV18	TRBJ2-1	CASSPFQGGQFF	TGTGCCAGCTCACCGTTCCAGGGCGGGCAGTTCTTC
-	-	TRBV7-8	TRBJ1-1	CASSLERNTEAFF	TGTGCCAGCAGCTTAGAGAGGAACACTGAAGCTTTCTTT